This entry features one TCR beta chain sequence. The method was immunoSEQ multiplex PCR; TCRdb's version includes in-frame clones alone and lacks a portion of them. The sample consists of fewer than 300,000 clones, approximately 82% of them appearing once. The sample belongs to a study of blood T cell repertoires in COVID-19. Across the study: From T cells, B-cell-depleted T cells, or PBMCs came the material, which was cDNA or gDNA.

There are 15 residues in the CDR3. V was trimmed by 3 bases and J by 0 bases, leaving 6 bases between them. Germline V gene data show CDR1 as SEHNR and CDR2 as FQNEAQ (reference sequence). Specimen: peripheral blood. This chain connects TRBV7-9 to TRBJ2-6, with D uncertain. The TCR was taken from a woman under 30 with acute or convalescent COVID-19. DNA for the CDR3: TGTGCCAGCAGCTTGTGGCTCTCTGGGGCCAACGTCCTGACTTTC. It specifies CASSLWLSGANVLTF. The whole variable domain, filled in from reference TRBV7-9 and TRBJ2-6, reads DTGVSQNPRHKITKRGQNVTFRCDPISEHNRLYWYRQTLGQGPEFLTYFQNEAQLEKSRLLSDRFSAERPKGSFSTLEIQRTEQGDSAMYLCASSLWLSGANVLTFGAGSRLTVL.